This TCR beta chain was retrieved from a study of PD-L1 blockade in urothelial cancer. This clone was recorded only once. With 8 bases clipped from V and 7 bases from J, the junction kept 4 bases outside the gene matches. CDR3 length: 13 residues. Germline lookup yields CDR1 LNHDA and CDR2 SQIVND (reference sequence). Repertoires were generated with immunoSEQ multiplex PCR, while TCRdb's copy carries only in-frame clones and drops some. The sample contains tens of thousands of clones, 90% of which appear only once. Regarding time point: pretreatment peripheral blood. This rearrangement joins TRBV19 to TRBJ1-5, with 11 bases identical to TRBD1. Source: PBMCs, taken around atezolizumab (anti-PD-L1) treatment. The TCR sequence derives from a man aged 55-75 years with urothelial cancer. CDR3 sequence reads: CASGQGARQPQHF. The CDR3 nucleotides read TGTGCCAGTGGACAGGGGGCGAGGCAGCCCCAGCATTTT.